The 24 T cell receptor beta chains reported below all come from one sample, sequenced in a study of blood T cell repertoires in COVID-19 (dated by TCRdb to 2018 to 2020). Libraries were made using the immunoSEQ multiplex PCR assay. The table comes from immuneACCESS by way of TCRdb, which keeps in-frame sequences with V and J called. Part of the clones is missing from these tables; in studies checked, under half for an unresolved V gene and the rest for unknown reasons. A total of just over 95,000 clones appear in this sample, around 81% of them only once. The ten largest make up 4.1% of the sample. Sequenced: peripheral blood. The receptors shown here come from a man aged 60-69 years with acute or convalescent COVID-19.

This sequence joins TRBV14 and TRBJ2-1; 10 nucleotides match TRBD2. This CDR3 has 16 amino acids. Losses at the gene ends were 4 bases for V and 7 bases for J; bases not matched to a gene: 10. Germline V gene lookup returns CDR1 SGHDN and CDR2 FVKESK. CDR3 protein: CASSPLLAGVGNEQFF. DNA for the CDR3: TGTGCCAGCAGCCCTCTCCTAGCGGGAGTGGGGAATGAGCAGTTCTTC.

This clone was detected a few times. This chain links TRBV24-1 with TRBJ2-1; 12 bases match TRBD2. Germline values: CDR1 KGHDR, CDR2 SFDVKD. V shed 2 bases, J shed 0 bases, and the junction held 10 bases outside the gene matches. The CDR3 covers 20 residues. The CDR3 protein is CATSDSASGGAVSSYNEQFF. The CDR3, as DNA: TGTGCCACCAGTGATTCGGCTAGCGGGGGGGCCGTGAGCTCCTACAATGAGCAGTTCTTC.

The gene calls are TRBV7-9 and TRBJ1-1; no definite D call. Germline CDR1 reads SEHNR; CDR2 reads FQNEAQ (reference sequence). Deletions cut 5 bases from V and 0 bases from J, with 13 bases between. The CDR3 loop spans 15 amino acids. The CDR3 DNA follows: TGTGCCAGCAGCCCCCTGGCGGGGATGAACACTGAAGCTTTCTTT. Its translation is CASSPLAGMNTEAFF.

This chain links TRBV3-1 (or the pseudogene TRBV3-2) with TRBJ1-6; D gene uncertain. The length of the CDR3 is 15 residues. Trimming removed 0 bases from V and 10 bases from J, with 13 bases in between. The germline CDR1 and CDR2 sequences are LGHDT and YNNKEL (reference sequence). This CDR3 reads CASSQDPGSGSPLHF. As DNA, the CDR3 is TGTGCCAGCAGCCAAGACCCAGGATCTGGGTCACCCCTCCACTTT.

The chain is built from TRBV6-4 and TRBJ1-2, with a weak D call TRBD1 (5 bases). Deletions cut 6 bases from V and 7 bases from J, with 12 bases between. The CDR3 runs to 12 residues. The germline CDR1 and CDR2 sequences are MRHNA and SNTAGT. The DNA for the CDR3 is TGTGCCAGCAGCAACCAGGGCGGTGGCTACACCTTC. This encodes CASSNQGGGYTF.

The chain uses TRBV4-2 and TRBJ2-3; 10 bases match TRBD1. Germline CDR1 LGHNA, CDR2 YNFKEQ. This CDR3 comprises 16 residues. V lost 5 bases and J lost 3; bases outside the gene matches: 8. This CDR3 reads CASSTAGTGETDTQYF. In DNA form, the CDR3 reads TGTGCCAGCAGCACAGCCGGGACAGGGGAAACAGATACGCAGTATTTT.

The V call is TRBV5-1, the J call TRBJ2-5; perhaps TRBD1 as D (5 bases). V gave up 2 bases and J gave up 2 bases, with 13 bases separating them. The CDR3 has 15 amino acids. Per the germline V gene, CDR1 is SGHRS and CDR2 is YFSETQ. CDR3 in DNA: TGCGCCAGCAGCTTTACGGCAGGGTGGCAAGAGACCCAGTACTTC. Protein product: CASSFTAGWQETQYF.

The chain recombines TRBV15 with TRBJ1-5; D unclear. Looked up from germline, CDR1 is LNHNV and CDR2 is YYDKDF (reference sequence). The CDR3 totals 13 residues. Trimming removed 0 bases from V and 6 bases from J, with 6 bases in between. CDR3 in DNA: TGTGCCACCAGCAGAGATCCGGGTCAGCCCCAGCATTTT. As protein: CATSRDPGQPQHF. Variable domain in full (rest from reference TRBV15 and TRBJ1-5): DAMVIQNPRYQVTQFGKPVTLSCSQTLNHNVMYWYQQKSSQAPKLLFHYYDKDFNNEADTPDNFQSRRPNTSFCFLDIRSPGLGDTAMYLCATSRDPGQPQHFGDGTRLSIL.

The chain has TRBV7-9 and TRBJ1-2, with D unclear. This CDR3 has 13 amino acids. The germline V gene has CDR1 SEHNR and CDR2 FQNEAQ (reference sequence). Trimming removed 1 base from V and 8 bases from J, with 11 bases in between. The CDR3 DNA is TGTGCCAGCAGCTTAGAGCCCCGTATGGGCTACACCTTC. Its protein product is CASSLEPRMGYTF.

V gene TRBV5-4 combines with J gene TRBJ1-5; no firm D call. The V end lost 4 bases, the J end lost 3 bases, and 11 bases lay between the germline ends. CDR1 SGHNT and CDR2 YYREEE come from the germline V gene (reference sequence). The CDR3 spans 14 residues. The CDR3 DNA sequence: TGTGCCAGCAGCCTTGACATTTCCAATCAGCCCCAGCATTTT. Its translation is CASSLDISNQPQHF.

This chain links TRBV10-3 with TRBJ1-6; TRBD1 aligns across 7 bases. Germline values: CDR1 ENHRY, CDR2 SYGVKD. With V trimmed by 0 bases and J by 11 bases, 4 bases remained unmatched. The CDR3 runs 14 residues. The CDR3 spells CAISESAGGTPLHF. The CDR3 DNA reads TGTGCCATCAGTGAGTCGGCAGGGGGTACACCCCTCCACTTT.

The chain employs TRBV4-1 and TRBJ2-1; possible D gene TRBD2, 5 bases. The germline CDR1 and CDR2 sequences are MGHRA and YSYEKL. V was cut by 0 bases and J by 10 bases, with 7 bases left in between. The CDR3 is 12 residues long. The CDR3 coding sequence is TGCGCCAGCAGCCAAGAAACGGGGGAGCAGTTCTTC. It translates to CASSQETGEQFF.

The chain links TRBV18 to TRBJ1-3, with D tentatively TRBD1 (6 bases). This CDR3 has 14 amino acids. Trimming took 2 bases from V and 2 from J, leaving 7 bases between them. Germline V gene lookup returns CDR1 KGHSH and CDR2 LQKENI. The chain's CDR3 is CASSPNRAGNTIYF. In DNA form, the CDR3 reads TGTGCCAGCTCACCAAACAGGGCTGGAAACACCATATATTTT. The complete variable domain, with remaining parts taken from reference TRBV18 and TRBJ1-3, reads NAGVMQNPRHLVRRRGQEARLRCSPMKGHSHVYWYRQLPEEGLKFMVYLQKENIIDESGMPKERFSAEFPKEGPSILRIQQVVRGDSAAYFCASSPNRAGNTIYFGEGSWLTVV.

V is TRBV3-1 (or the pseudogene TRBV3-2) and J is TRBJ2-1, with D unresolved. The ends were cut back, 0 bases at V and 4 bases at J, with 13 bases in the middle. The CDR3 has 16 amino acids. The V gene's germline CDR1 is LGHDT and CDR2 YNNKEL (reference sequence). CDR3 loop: CASSQDRLSVYNEQFF. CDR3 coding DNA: TGTGCCAGCAGCCAAGATCGGCTCAGCGTTTACAATGAGCAGTTCTTC.

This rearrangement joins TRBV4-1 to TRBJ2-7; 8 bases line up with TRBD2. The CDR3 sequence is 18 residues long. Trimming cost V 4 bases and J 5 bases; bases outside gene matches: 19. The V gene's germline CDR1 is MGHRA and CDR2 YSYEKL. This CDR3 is CASSLQFFGTRLKNEQYF. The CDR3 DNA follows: TGCGCCAGCAGCCTTCAATTTTTCGGGACTAGGTTGAAGAACGAGCAGTACTTC.

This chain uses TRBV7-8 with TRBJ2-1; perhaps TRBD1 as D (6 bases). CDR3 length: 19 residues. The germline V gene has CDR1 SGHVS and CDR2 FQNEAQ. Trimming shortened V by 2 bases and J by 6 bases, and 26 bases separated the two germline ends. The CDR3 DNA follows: TGTGCCAGCAGCTTAAGATGGACAGAAAATTACTTAGCCCCCAATGAGCAGTTCTTC. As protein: CASSLRWTENYLAPNEQFF.

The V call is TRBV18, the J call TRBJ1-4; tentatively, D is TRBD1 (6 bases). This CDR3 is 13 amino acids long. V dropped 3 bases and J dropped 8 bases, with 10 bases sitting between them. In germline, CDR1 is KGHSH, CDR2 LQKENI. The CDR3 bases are TGTGCCAGCTCACCCCTGACAGGCGAAAAACTGTTTTTT. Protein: CASSPLTGEKLFF.

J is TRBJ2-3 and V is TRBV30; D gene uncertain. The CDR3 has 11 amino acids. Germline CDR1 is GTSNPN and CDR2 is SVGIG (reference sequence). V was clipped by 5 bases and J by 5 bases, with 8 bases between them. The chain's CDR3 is CAWGPGDTQYF. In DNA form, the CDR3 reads TGTGCCTGGGGGCCGGGAGATACGCAGTATTTT.

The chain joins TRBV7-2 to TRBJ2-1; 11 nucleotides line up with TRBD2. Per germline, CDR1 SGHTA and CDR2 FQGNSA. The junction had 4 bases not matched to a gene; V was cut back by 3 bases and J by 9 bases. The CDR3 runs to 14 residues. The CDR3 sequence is CASSLTSGISEQFF. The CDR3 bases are TGTGCCAGCAGCTTGACTAGCGGGATAAGTGAGCAGTTCTTC. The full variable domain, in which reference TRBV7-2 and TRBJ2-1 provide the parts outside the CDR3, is GAGVSQSPSNKVTEKGKDVELRCDPISGHTALYWYRQSLGQGLEFLIYFQGNSAPDKSGLPSDRFSAERTGGSVSTLTIQRTQQEDSAVYLCASSLTSGISEQFFGPGTRLTVL.

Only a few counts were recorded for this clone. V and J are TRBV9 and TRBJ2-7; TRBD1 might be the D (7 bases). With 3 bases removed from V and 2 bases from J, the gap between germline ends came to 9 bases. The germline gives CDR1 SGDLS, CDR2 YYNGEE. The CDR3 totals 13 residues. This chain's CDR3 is CASSGGTAYEQYF. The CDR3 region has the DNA TGTGCCAGCAGCGGCGGGACAGCCTACGAGCAGTACTTC.

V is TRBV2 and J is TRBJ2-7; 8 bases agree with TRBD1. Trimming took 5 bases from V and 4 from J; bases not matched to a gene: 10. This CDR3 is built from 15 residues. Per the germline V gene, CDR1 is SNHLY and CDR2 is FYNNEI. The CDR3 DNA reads TGTGCCAGCAGTAAAGATTCGGACAGGGTTTACGAGCAGTACTTC. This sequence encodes CASSKDSDRVYEQYF.

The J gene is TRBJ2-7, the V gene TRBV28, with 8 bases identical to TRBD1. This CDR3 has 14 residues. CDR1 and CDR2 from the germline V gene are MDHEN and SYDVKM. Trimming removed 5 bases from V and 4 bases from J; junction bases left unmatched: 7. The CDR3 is CASSTWDRSYEQYV. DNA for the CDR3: TGTGCCAGCAGTACATGGGACAGGTCATACGAGCAGTACGTC.

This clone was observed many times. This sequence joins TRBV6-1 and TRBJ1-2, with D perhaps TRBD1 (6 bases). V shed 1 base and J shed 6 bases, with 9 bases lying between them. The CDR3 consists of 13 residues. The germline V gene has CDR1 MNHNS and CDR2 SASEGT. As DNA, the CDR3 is TGTGCCAGCAGTGAAGTGGGGGCGGATGGCTACACCTTC. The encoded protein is CASSEVGADGYTF.

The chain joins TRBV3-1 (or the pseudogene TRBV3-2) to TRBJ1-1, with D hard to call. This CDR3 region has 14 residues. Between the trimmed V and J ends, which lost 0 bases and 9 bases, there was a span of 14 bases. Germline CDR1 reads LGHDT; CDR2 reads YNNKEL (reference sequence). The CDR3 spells CASSQDGTIDQAFF. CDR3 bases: TGTGCCAGCAGCCAAGATGGCACAATTGATCAAGCTTTCTTT.